This entry describes one T cell receptor beta chain. From germline, CDR1 is MNHEY and CDR2 SMNVEV (reference sequence). Germline trimming cut 4 bases from V and 2 bases from J; bases unmatched to any gene: 4. This CDR3 has 15 amino acids. The sample originates from a study of blood T cell repertoires in COVID-19. About the research overall: Samples taken during acute and convalescent COVID-19 were collected in the United States, Italy and Spain. The analysed material was cDNA or gDNA that came from T cells, B-cell-depleted T cells, or PBMCs.

Original methodology: Using reference gene primer amplification, nucleated cell counts were estimated. The repertoire was sequenced with immunoSEQ multiplex PCR; TCRdb's copy has only in-frame clones and lacks some. That table is the source of V, J and clone size, and D and trimming were worked out from the DNA. The sample contains 60,000 to 80,000 clones, 75% to 85% of which appear only once. The source of this sequence is a man aged 45 to 65 with acute or convalescent COVID-19. The chain links TRBV27 to TRBJ2-1; 8 bases fit TRBD2. The material sequenced was peripheral blood. CDR3 nucleotides: TGTGCCAGCAGTTGGGGACTAGGAGCCTACAATGAGCAGTTCTTC. Translation: CASSWGLGAYNEQFF.